This T cell receptor (beta chain) was recorded in a study of OX40 agonist ivuxolimab in advanced cancers. This table comes from immunoSEQ multiplex PCR, and its TCRdb copy is limited to in-frame clones, with some not included. The table records about 69,000 clones, less than 90% of them present only once. The CDR3 is 15 residues long. With V trimmed by 3 bases and J by 6 bases, 6 bases remained unmatched. Germline CDR1 and CDR2: MRHNA and SNTAGT. This clone showed up just once. The receptor was derived from an adult with an advanced solid tumor such as melanoma, head and neck, liver or kidney cancer. The chain couples TRBV6-4 to TRBJ2-2; 8 bases fit TRBD1. The input for sequencing was CD4+ or CD8+ T cells sorted from blood, taken in a trial of the OX40 agonist ivuxolimab. CDR3 in amino acids: CASSEFTGGAGELFF. The DNA of the CDR3 is TGTGCCAGCAGTGAGTTCACAGGGGGTGCCGGGGAGCTGTTTTTT.